The clone carrying this TCR beta chain was picked up one time. Its cognate antigen is unknown. This record belongs to a study of T cells in localized non-small cell lung cancer. Whole-study findings and limits: Only one tumor region was sequenced, so heterogeneity remains possible. Appearance in adjacent lung was seen for a median around 60 of the top 100 tumor clones. Longer overall survival accompanied higher blood T cell density.

CDR1 and CDR2 (germline): LNHDA, SQIVND (reference sequence). The CDR3 is 13 amino acids. The V gene lost 3 bases and the J gene lost 1 base, with 6 bases spanning the gap. Atypia-free adjacent lung came from at least 2 cm beyond the tumor margin. TCRdb's table, derived via immunoSEQ multiplex PCR, lists solely in-frame clones and lacks some. The data show about 2,800 clones, about 25% seen once. The material was normal lung tissue next to the tumor, obtained before any cancer treatment. The receptor comes from a male donor older than 55 with stage II lung adenocarcinoma. This chain connects TRBV19 to TRBJ1-1; no clear D. The CDR3 reads CASSMIGNTEAFF. CDR3 bases: TGTGCCAGTAGTATGATAGGGAACACTGAAGCTTTCTTT. The variable domain in full, completed from reference TRBV19 and TRBJ1-1, reads DGGITQSPKYLFRKEGQNVTLSCEQNLNHDAMYWYRQDPGQGLRLIYYSQIVNDFQKGDIAEGYSVSREKKESFPLTVTSAQKNPTAFYLCASSMIGNTEAFFGQGTRLTVV.